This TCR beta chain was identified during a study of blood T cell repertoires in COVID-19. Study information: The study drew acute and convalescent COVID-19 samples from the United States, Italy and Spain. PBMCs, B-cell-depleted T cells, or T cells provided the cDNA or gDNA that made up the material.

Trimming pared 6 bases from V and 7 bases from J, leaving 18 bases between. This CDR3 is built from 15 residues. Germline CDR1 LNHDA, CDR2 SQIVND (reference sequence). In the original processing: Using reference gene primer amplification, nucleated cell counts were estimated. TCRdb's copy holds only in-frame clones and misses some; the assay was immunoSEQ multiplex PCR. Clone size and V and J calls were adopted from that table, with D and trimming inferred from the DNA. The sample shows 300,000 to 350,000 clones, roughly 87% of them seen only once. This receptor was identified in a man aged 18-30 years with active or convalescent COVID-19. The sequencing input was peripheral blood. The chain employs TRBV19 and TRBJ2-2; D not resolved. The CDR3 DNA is TGTGCCAGTAGCACTTTATACCTTCTTCACGGGGAGCTGTTTTTT. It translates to CASSTLYLLHGELFF.